The TCR beta chain described here comes from a study of T cell responses to AZD1222 COVID-19 vaccine. This clone was counted a single time. CDR3 length: 15 amino acids. CDR1 and CDR2 from the germline V gene are MNHEY and SVGAGI. V gave up 6 bases and J gave up 7 bases; unmatched junction bases: 12. TCRdb's table, derived via immunoSEQ multiplex PCR, lists solely in-frame clones and lacks some. The data show 66,000 or so clones, with approximately 79% seen just once and approximately 23% held by the top ten. The rearrangement uses TRBV6-5 and TRBJ1-5, with 7 bases fitting TRBD1. The sequence was obtained from an adult in good health. The sample in question was peripheral blood, obtained on day 0 of MenACWY control vaccination. CDR3 residues: CASRPGTEPGQPQHF. The CDR3 nucleotides read TGTGCCAGCAGGCCCGGGACAGAGCCTGGCCAGCCCCAGCATTTT.